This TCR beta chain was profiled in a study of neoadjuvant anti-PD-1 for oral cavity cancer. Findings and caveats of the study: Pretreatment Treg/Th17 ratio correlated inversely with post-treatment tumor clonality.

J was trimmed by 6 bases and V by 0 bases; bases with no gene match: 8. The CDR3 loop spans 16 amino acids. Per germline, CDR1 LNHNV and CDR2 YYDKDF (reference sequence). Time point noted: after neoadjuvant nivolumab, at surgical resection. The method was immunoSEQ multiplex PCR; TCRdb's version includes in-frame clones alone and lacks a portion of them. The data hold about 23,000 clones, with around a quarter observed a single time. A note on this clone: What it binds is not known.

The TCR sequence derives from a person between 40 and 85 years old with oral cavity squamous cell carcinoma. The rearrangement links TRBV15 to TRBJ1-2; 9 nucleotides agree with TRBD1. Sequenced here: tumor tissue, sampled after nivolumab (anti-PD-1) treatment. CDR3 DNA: TGTGCCACCAGCAGAGATCTTGGACAGGGGAAAGATGGCTACACCTTC. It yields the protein CATSRDLGQGKDGYTF.